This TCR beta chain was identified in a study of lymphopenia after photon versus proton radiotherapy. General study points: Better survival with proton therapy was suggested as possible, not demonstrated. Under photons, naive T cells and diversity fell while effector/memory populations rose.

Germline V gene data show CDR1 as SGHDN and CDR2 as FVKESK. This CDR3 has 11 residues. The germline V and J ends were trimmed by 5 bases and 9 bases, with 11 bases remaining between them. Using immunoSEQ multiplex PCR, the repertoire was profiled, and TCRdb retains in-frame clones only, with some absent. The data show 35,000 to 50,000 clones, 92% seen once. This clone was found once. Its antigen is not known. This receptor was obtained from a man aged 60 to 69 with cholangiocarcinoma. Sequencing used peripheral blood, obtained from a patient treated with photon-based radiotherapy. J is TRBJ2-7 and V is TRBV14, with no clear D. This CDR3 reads CASSSHTGQYF. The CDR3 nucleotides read TGTGCCAGCAGCTCTCACACCGGGCAGTACTTC.